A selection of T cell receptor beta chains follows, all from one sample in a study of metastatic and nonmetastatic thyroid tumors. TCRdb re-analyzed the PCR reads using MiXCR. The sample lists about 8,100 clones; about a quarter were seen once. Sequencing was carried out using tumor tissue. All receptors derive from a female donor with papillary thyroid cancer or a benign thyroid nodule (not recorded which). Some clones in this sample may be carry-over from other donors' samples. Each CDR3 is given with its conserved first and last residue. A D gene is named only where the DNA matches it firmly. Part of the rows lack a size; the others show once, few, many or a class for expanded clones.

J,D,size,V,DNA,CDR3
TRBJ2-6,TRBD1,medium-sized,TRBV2,TGTGCCAGCAGAGAACAGGGGGCTGGGGCCAACGTCCTGACTTTC,CASREQGAGANVLTF
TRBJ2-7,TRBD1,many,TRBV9,TGTGCCAGCAGCGTGGGACAGAGTGGAAAGCAGTACTTC,CASSVGQSGKQYF
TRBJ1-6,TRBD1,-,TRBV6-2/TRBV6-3,TGTGCCAGCAGTCCACGGGACAGGGGACCGTCACCCCTCCACTTT,CASSPRDRGPSPLHF
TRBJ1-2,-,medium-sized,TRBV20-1,TGCAGTGTTCCCCGGACAGTATCAGTTTATGGCTACACCTTC,CSVPRTVSVYGYTF
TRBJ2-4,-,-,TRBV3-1,TGTGCCAGCAGCCCCCCCCAAGGTCCGGGGAACATTCAGTACTTC,CASSPPQGPGNIQYF
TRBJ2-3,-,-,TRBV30,TGTGCCTGGAGTGGTAGTAGCTTTGAGGATACGCAGTATTTT,CAWSGSSFEDTQYF
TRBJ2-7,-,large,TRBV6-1,TGTGCCAGCAAATCCAACCCCCGGGGAACCTACGAGCAGTACTTC,CASKSNPRGTYEQYF
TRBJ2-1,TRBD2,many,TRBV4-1,TGCGCCAGCAGCCAAGAGAACAACCGGGGGGACCTCTACAATGAGCAGTTCTTC,CASSQENNRGDLYNEQFF
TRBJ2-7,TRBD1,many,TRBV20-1,TGCAGTGCTAGAACGACAGGGGGCTTATACGAGCAGTACTTC,CSARTTGGLYEQYF
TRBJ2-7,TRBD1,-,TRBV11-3,TGTGCCAGCAGCTTAGAAGGGACAGAGGGCTACGAGCAGTACTTC,CASSLEGTEGYEQYF
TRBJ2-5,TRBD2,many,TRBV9,TGTGCCAGCAGCCTCCGGACTAGTGGCAAAGAGACCCAGTACTTC,CASSLRTSGKETQYF
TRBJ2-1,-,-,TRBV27,TGTGCCAGCAGGCAAAACAGACAAGGCGCGGGTGAGCAGTTCTTC,CASRQNRQGAGEQFF
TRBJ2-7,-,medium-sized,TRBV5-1,TGCGCCAGCAGCTTGGATGCTGGCTCCTACGAGCAGTACTTC,CASSLDAGSYEQYF
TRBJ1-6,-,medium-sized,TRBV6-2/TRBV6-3,TGTGCCAGCAGTTACTCGGTCCCGGGGTGGTCACCCCTCCACTTT,CASSYSVPGWSPLHF
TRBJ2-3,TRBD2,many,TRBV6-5,TGTGCCAGCAGTTACCGGGGGGGGGGCCGGACAGATACGCAGTATTTT,CASSYRGGGRTDTQYF
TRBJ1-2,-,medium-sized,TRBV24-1,TGTGCCACCAGTGAAGTTGCGGGAGGTGGCTACACCTTC,CATSEVAGGGYTF
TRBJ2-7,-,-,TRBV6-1,TGTGCCAGCAGTGAAATGGGGTACGAGCAGTACTTC,CASSEMGYEQYF
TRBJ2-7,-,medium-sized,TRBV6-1,TGTGCCAGCAGCCAGGGACCGAACTCCTACGAGCAGTACTTC,CASSQGPNSYEQYF
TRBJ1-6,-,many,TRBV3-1,TGTGCCAGCAGCGGGCGGAGCTCCTATAATTCACCCCTCCACTTT,CASSGRSSYNSPLHF
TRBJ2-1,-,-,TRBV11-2,TGTGCCAGCAGCCTCAACGGGGGCAGAATTAATGAGCAGTTCTTC,CASSLNGGRINEQFF
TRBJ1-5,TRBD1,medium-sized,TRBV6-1,TGTGCCAGCAGGGCAGGGGGCAGCAATCAGCCCCAGCATTTT,CASRAGGSNQPQHF
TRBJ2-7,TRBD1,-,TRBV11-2,TGTGCCAGCAGCTTAGACTCCGGACAGGGCACCTACGAGCAGTACTTC,CASSLDSGQGTYEQYF
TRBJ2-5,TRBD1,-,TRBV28,TGTGCCATCGGGGGACAGGGGAGACCGAGCTACTACTTC,CAIGGQGRPSYYF
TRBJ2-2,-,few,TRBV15,TGTGCCACCAGCAGAGACAGGGCGAACACCGGGTATCTGTTTTTT,CATSRDRANTGYLFF
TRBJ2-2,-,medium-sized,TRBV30,TGTGCCTGCCGGACGGTCGGGGAGCTGTTTTTT,CACRTVGELFF
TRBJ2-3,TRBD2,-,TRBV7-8,TGTGCCAGCAGCCCGCTAGCGGTTAGCACAGATACGCAGTATTTT,CASSPLAVSTDTQYF
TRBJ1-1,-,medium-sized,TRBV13,TGTGCCAGCAGCTTAGGGGTTTCCCCGAAAGCTTTCTTT,CASSLGVSPKAFF
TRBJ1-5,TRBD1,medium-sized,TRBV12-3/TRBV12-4,TGTGCCAGCAGCCGGACAGGCGAGAGCAATCAGCCCCAGCATTTT,CASSRTGESNQPQHF
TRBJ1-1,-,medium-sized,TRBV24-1,TGTGCCACCAGTGCGCAGCGGGGGACTGAAGCTTTCTTT,CATSAQRGTEAFF
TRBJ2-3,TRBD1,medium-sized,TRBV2,TGTGCCAGCAGTGGGGACAGGGAGGATACGCAGTATTTT,CASSGDREDTQYF
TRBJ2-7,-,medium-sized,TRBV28,TGTGCCAGCAGTTTTGAGGGGTTCGGCTACGAGCAGTACTTC,CASSFEGFGYEQYF
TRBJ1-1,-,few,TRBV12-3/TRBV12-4,TGTGCCAGCAGTACTCGTACAGGGCCGCGGAACACTGAAGCTTTCTTT,CASSTRTGPRNTEAFF
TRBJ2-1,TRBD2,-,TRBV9,TGTGCCAGCAGTCGAGGACTAGCGGGAGTCGATGAGCAGTTCTTC,CASSRGLAGVDEQFF
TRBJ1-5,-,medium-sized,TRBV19,TGTGCCAGTAGACATGACAGGAACGCTCATCAGCCCCAGCATTTT,CASRHDRNAHQPQHF
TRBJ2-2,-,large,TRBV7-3,TGTGCCAGCAGCACCGACTCATACACCGGGGAGCTGTTTTTT,CASSTDSYTGELFF
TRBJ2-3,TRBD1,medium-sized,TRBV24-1,TGTGCCACCAGTGATTTGGGACAGGGCACAGATACGCAGTATTTT,CATSDLGQGTDTQYF
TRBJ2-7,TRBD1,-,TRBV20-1,TGCAGTGCTCCGGACAGGATTATCTACGAGCAGTACTTC,CSAPDRIIYEQYF
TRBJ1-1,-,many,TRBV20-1,TGCAGTGCTAGTTGGGGGATGGCTTTCTTT,CSASWGMAFF
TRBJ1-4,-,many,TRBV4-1,TGCGCCAGCAGCCAAGTTTTCAGGGCCTCTAATGAAAAACTGTTTTTT,CASSQVFRASNEKLFF
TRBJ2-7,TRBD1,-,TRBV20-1,TGCAGTGCTTCGGGACAGGGAGAGACCTACGAGCAGTACTTC,CSASGQGETYEQYF
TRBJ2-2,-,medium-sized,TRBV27,TGTGCCAGCACGTCCACAGGGCTAGCTGACACCGGGGAGCTGTTTTTT,CASTSTGLADTGELFF
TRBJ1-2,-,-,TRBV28,TGTGCCAGCAGTGCGGGACAATCCCAAGTGGAGGGCTACACCTTC,CASSAGQSQVEGYTF
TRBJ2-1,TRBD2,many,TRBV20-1,TGCAGTGCCGAAGGACTAGCGGGTTCCTACAATGAGCAGTTCTTC,CSAEGLAGSYNEQFF
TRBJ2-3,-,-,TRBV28,TGTGCCAGCAAGTCTGGCGAAGATACGCAGTATTTT,CASKSGEDTQYF
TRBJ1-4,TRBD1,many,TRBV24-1,TGTGCCACCAGTGATCAACGCGGGACAGGGGGTCGGACTAATGAAAAACTGTTTTTT,CATSDQRGTGGRTNEKLFF
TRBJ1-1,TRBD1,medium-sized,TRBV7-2,TGTGCCAGCAGCTCTCGGGAGACAGGGTTATTTGAAGCTTTCTTT,CASSSRETGLFEAFF
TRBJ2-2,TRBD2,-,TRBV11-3,TGTGCCAGCAGCCCAGCTAGCGGGGGGGCCGGGGAGCTGTTTTTT,CASSPASGGAGELFF
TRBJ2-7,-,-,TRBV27,TGTGCCAGCAGTCGTACCTCTAGCGCCTACGAGCAGTACTTC,CASSRTSSAYEQYF
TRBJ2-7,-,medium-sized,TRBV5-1,TGCGCCAGCAGCTTGTGGGACAAGTCCTACGAGCAGTACTTC,CASSLWDKSYEQYF
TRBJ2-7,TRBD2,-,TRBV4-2,TGTGCCAGCAGCCAGGCTGAAGGGACTAGCTACGAGCAGTACTTC,CASSQAEGTSYEQYF
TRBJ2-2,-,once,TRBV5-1,TGCGCCAGCAGCCCGGTAACTGAGTCCGGGGAGCTGTTTTTT,CASSPVTESGELFF
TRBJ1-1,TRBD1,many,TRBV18,TGTGCCAGCTCCCCTGGGGGACAGCGAAGCACTGAAGCTTTCTTT,CASSPGGQRSTEAFF